The 21 T cell receptor beta chains given below trace back to one sample, sequenced in a study of chemoradiotherapy in HPV16-positive cancers. The protocol was immunoSEQ multiplex PCR, while the TCRdb copy is restricted to in-frame clones and leaves out a portion. The sample yields about 68,000 clones, about nine tenths seen once. The sequencing used blood, collected from a patient who underwent chemoradiotherapy. These receptors all come from a human donor with HPV-associated anogenital cancer.

The count of this clone is one. The chain joins TRBV7-8 to TRBJ2-2, with TRBD1 as a possible D gene (5 bases). Trimming removed 5 bases at V and 2 bases at J, with 15 bases between. The CDR3 runs to 16 residues. The germline gives CDR1 SGHVS, CDR2 FQNEAQ. The CDR3 is CASSPSRQRNTGELFF. As DNA, the CDR3 is TGTGCCAGCAGCCCAAGCCGACAGAGAAACACCGGGGAGCTGTTTTTT.

The J gene is TRBJ1-2, the V gene TRBV15; D uncertain. The CDR3 is 13 amino acids. Germline values: CDR1 LNHNV, CDR2 YYDKDF (reference sequence). Between the trimmed V and J ends, which lost 0 bases and 3 bases, there was a span of 5 bases. For the CDR3, the DNA is TGTGCCACCAGCAGAGATGCGGACTATGGCTACACCTTC. This translates into CATSRDADYGYTF.

The genes are TRBV5-6 and TRBJ1-1; 8 bases are a match to TRBD1. V was pared by 4 bases and J by 8 bases, with 7 bases of the junction left unmatched. The CDR3 is 13 residues long. Per germline, CDR1 SGHDT and CDR2 YYEEEE. CDR3 nucleotides: TGTGCCAGCAGCCCAGGCTGGACAGGGGAAGCTTTCTTT. Translation gives CASSPGWTGEAFF.

The chain recombines TRBV11-1 with TRBJ2-3; no reliable D call. CDR1 and CDR2 from the germline V gene are SGHAT and FQDESV (reference sequence). With 6 bases removed from V and 2 bases from J, the gap between germline ends came to 12 bases. The CDR3 covers 14 residues. The CDR3 loop reads CASRGVGNTDTQYF. The CDR3 DNA reads TGTGCCAGCAGGGGTGTGGGGAACACAGATACGCAGTATTTT.

This sequence joins TRBV19 and TRBJ2-1; weak D call: TRBD2 (5 bases). The CDR3 has 13 amino acids. Germline CDR1 and CDR2: LNHDA and SQIVND (reference sequence). The germline V and J ends were trimmed by 5 bases and 2 bases, with 7 bases remaining between them. The CDR3 reads CASSFGTYNEQFF. CDR3 sequence (DNA): TGTGCCAGTAGTTTCGGGACCTACAATGAGCAGTTCTTC.

The chain couples TRBV6-6 to TRBJ1-1; D is perhaps TRBD1 (5 bases). CDR3 size: 14 residues. Trimming cost V 2 bases and J 3 bases, with 10 bases left between them. Germline CDR1 and CDR2: MNHNY and SVGAGI (reference sequence). Written as DNA, the CDR3 is TGTGCCAGCAGTTACAAGTGGGGCGACACTGAAGCTTTCTTT. Amino acid sequence: CASSYKWGDTEAFF.

The CDR3, as DNA: TGTGCCAGACAGACTAGCCAAGAGACCCAGTACTTC. The encoded protein is CARQTSQETQYF. V is TRBV7-6 and J is TRBJ2-5; tentative D call: TRBD2 (6 bases). Germline CDR1 and CDR2: SGHVS and FNYEAQ. V shed 9 bases and J shed 1 base, with 9 bases lying between them. The CDR3 runs 12 residues. Variable domain in full (rest from reference TRBV7-6 and TRBJ2-5): GAGVSQSPRYKVTKRGQDVALRCDPISGHVSLYWYRQALGQGPEFLTYFNYEAQQDKSGLPNDRFSAERPEGSISTLTIQRTEQRDSAMYRCARQTSQETQYFGPGTRLLVL.

The V and J genes are TRBV7-8 and TRBJ2-1; the D is unclear. The CDR3 extends over 16 amino acids. From germline, CDR1 is SGHVS and CDR2 FQNEAQ. Trimming removed 0 bases at V and 3 bases at J, with 12 bases between. CDR3 in amino acids: CASSLAKDHFYNEQFF. The CDR3 DNA reads as TGTGCCAGCAGCTTAGCTAAGGACCACTTCTACAATGAGCAGTTCTTC.

This clone occurred once. This chain joins TRBV29-1 and TRBJ1-2; TRBD1 is a possible D gene (5 bases). Trimming took off 4 bases at V and 4 bases at J, with 10 bases between the two ends. This CDR3 contains 12 residues. Germline lookup yields CDR1 SQVTM and CDR2 ANQGSEA. CDR3 bases: TGCAGCGTTGGCAGGGAAGGCTATGGCTACACCTTC. It specifies CSVGREGYGYTF.

This chain joins TRBV27 and TRBJ1-6; 9 nucleotides line up with TRBD1. V gave up 6 bases and J gave up 9 bases; unmatched junction bases: 6. Per the germline V gene, CDR1 is MNHEY and CDR2 is SMNVEV (reference sequence). The CDR3 contains 14 residues. As DNA, the CDR3 is TGTGCCAGCAGCCTGACAGGGGGTGGTTCACCCCTCCACTTT. It yields the protein CASSLTGGGSPLHF.

The V and J genes are TRBV18 and TRBJ1-2; 7 nucleotides match TRBD1. The CDR3 length is 15 residues. The germline gives CDR1 KGHSH, CDR2 LQKENI. With 4 bases clipped from V and 2 bases from J, the junction kept 7 bases outside the gene matches. The CDR3 sequence: CASSQETGVNYGYTF. In DNA form, the CDR3 reads TGTGCCAGCTCACAGGAAACAGGGGTCAACTATGGCTACACCTTC.

This chain uses TRBV5-1 with TRBJ2-5; 13 bases agree with TRBD2. Germline CDR1 and CDR2: SGHRS and YFSETQ. CDR3 length equals 18 residues. After removal of 7 bases from V and 2 bases from J, the junction contained 14 bases not matched to a gene. For the CDR3, the DNA is TGCGCCAGCGGATCCACCTTAGGACTAGCGGGAGCGCAAGAGACCCAGTACTTC. The encoded protein is CASGSTLGLAGAQETQYF.

This sequence joins TRBV7-3 and TRBJ1-2; D might be TRBD1 (5 bases). CDR1 is SGHTA and CDR2 is FQGTGA in the germline V gene. The CDR3 is 13 amino acids. V lost 3 bases and J lost 5, with 10 bases in between. The CDR3 sequence is CASSFGTEYGYTF. The CDR3 DNA reads as TGTGCCAGCAGCTTCGGGACCGAGTATGGCTACACCTTC.

V usage is TRBV19 and J usage is TRBJ1-1; 10 nucleotides agree with TRBD1. The ends lost 5 bases at V and 1 base at J; junction bases unmatched: 10. The CDR3 sequence is 17 residues long. Germline assignment: CDR1 LNHDA and CDR2 SQIVND (reference sequence). The CDR3 DNA reads as TGTGCCAGTAGTTCCCCGGGACAGGGGTTAGGGAACACTGAAGCTTTCTTT. Residues: CASSSPGQGLGNTEAFF.

This chain connects TRBV9 to TRBJ2-3; D uncertain. The CDR3 runs to 11 residues. V was trimmed by 4 bases and J by 2 bases, leaving 2 bases between them. Germline CDR1 and CDR2: SGDLS and YYNGEE. The CDR3: CASSFTDTQYF. As DNA, the CDR3 is TGTGCCAGCAGCTTCACAGATACGCAGTATTTT.

The chain has TRBV7-6 and TRBJ2-7; 13 bases map to TRBD2. This CDR3 comprises 16 residues. V trimming: 5 bases; J trimming: 0 bases; junction bases outside the gene matches: 4. Germline V lookup: CDR1 SGHVS, CDR2 FNYEAQ. The CDR3 sequence is CASSPRLAGGSYEQYF. In DNA form, the CDR3 reads TGTGCCAGCAGCCCGAGACTAGCGGGAGGCTCCTACGAGCAGTACTTC.

Regarding this clone: At one end, the junction sequence differs from germline, possibly due to a read error. The V gene is TRBV18, the J gene TRBJ1-2; D is unclear. The V gene's germline CDR1 is KGHSH and CDR2 LQKENI. CDR3 size: 14 residues. The CDR3 bases are TGTGCCAGCTCACCACCGTCGGTAAACTCTGGCTACACCTTC. This codes for CASSPPSVNSGYTF.

Remarks on this clone: One end of the junction fails to match germline, which may point to a read error. The chain couples TRBV7-7 to TRBJ2-5, with 9 nucleotides matching TRBD1. Germline V gene sequence: CDR1 SSHAT, CDR2 FNYEAQ (reference sequence). The CDR3 has 15 amino acids. The CDR3 sequence: CASSAAGQGAETQYF. The DNA for the CDR3 is TGTGCTAGCAGCGCCGCGGGACAGGGTGCAGAGACCCAGTACTTC. The variable domain in full, completed from reference TRBV7-7 and TRBJ2-5, reads GAGVSQSPRYKVTKRGQDVTLRCDPISSHATLYWYQQALGQGPEFLTYFNYEAQPDKSGLPSDRFSAERPEGSISTLTIQRTEQRDSAMYRCASSAAGQGAETQYFGPGTRLLVL.

V and J are TRBV7-2 and TRBJ2-5; 7 bases are a match to TRBD2. The CDR3 length is 17 residues. CDR1 is SGHTA and CDR2 is FQGNSA in the germline V gene. The V gene end was trimmed by 6 bases and the J gene end by 5 bases; junction bases not matched to a gene: 18. This CDR3 reads CASSSFPRGGAGETQYF. CDR3 DNA sequence: TGTGCCAGCAGTTCATTTCCGAGGGGAGGGGCGGGGGAGACCCAGTACTTC.

This clone appeared a few times. The rearrangement links TRBV5-1 to TRBJ1-1, with D unresolved. V shed 2 bases and J shed 0 bases, with 8 bases lying between them. The CDR3 spans 14 residues. CDR1 and CDR2 (germline): SGHRS, YFSETQ. The DNA for the CDR3 is TGCGCCAGCAGCTTAAGGGCAATGAACACTGAAGCTTTCTTT. The encoded protein is CASSLRAMNTEAFF.

The CDR3 sequence: CASSGTGGVEQYF. DNA for the CDR3: TGTGCCAGCAGTGGGACAGGGGGTGTCGAGCAGTACTTC. J is TRBJ2-7 and V is TRBV6-5, with 11 bases fitting TRBD1. This CDR3 has 13 amino acids. V lost 5 bases to trimming and J lost 6 bases; unmatched junction nucleotides: 3. CDR1 and CDR2 from the germline V gene are MNHEY and SVGAGI.